Sequencing of this T cell receptor (beta chain) was carried out in a study of blood T cell repertoires in COVID-19. The method was immunoSEQ multiplex PCR; TCRdb's version includes in-frame clones alone and lacks a portion of them. The sample records a few hundred thousand clones, over 75% being singletons. Between the trimmed V and J ends, which lost 3 bases and 0 bases, there was a span of 15 bases. The CDR3 extends over 16 amino acids. Germline V gene sequence: CDR1 SGHRS, CDR2 YFSETQ. The specimen sequenced was peripheral blood. This TCR was recovered from a human donor in a cohort sampled during active COVID-19. The chain is built from TRBV5-1 and TRBJ2-5, with D maybe TRBD2 (7 bases). The CDR3 protein is CASSSGASGNQETQYF. The CDR3 region has the DNA TGCGCCAGCAGCTCGGGGGCTAGCGGAAACCAAGAGACCCAGTACTTC.